The 20 T cell receptor beta chains given below trace back to one sample, sequenced in a study of cytomegalovirus exposure and HLA in healthy donors. The protocol was immunoSEQ multiplex PCR, while the TCRdb copy is restricted to in-frame clones and leaves out a portion. This table has approximately 100,000 clones, approximately 84% appearing once. Input material: PBMCs. The source of these receptors is a man between 18 and 29 years old in good health and CMV-seropositive.

This clone has more than one count but fewer than ten. The chain couples TRBV14 to TRBJ2-2; D not resolved. The CDR3 extends over 14 amino acids. The V end was cut by 1 base, the J end by 4 bases, with 7 bases between. The germline V gene has CDR1 SGHDN and CDR2 FVKESK. The CDR3 region is CASSQGSVTGELFF. The CDR3 DNA reads TGTGCCAGCAGCCAAGGGAGTGTCACCGGGGAGCTGTTTTTT.

This chain connects TRBV7-9 to TRBJ1-2; 7 bases are shared with TRBD1. Germline CDR1 and CDR2: SEHNR and FQNEAQ (reference sequence). The CDR3 loop spans 14 amino acids. V dropped 0 bases and J dropped 5; count of bases not matched to a gene: 3. CDR3 residues: CASSLAGTEYGYTF. CDR3 bases: TGTGCCAGCAGCTTAGCGGGGACAGAGTATGGCTACACCTTC.

The chain employs TRBV28 and TRBJ1-1; D is perhaps TRBD1 (5 bases). The germline CDR1 and CDR2 sequences are MDHEN and SYDVKM. Trimming shortened V by 6 bases and J by 6 bases, and 14 bases separated the two germline ends. This CDR3 is 13 amino acids long. The CDR3 nucleotides are TGTGCCAGCAGGCCCGGGGGATTCGCTGAAGCTTTCTTT. The encoded protein is CASRPGGFAEAFF.

The chain uses TRBV7-2 and TRBJ2-7, with D possibly matching TRBD2 (6 bases). Looked up from germline, CDR1 is SGHTA and CDR2 is FQGNSA. V lost 5 bases, J lost 2 bases, and 13 bases lay in between. The CDR3 length is 14 residues. CDR3: CASSPRGLAYEQYF. CDR3 DNA sequence: TGTGCCAGCAGCCCTCGGGGGTTAGCCTACGAGCAGTACTTC.

The V call is TRBV7-2, the J call TRBJ2-2; no clear D. There are 12 residues in the CDR3. The V end was cut by 4 bases, the J end by 2 bases, with 2 bases between. Per germline, CDR1 SGHTA and CDR2 FQGNSA. CDR3 coding DNA: TGTGCCAGCAGCTCAAACACCGGGGAGCTGTTTTTT. Translating it yields CASSSNTGELFF.

This chain uses TRBV18 with TRBJ2-2; D is undetermined. Trimming shortened V by 0 bases and J by 6 bases, and 5 bases separated the two germline ends. Germline lookup yields CDR1 KGHSH and CDR2 LQKENI. CDR3 length: 13 residues. The CDR3 DNA is TGTGCCAGCTCACCACCGTCCGCCGGGGAGCTGTTTTTT. This gives the protein CASSPPSAGELFF.

This chain uses TRBV4-3 with TRBJ1-1, with a weak D call TRBD1 (5 bases). The CDR3 is made up of 16 amino acids. CDR1 and CDR2 (germline): LGHNA, YSLEER. V was trimmed by 3 bases and J by 0 bases, leaving 14 bases between them. CDR3 region: CASSHLGGVLNTEAFF. As DNA, the CDR3 is TGCGCCAGCAGCCACCTCGGGGGGGTTCTGAACACTGAAGCTTTCTTT.

Here the CDR3 DNA reads TGTGCCACCAGCAAACGGCGGGGCGGGACGGGGGCAGATACGCAGTATTTT. Protein: CATSKRRGGTGADTQYF. The V call is TRBV15, the J call TRBJ2-3; maybe TRBD2 (6 bases). Germline V gene lookup returns CDR1 LNHNV and CDR2 YYDKDF (reference sequence). The CDR3 totals 17 residues. Trimming took off 4 bases at V and 4 bases at J, with 21 bases between the two ends.

The chain joins TRBV5-6 to TRBJ2-7; 9 nucleotides match TRBD2. Germline assignment: CDR1 SGHDT and CDR2 YYEEEE. The CDR3 loop spans 16 amino acids. Losses at the gene ends were 1 base for V and 3 bases for J; bases not matched to a gene: 8. The CDR3 protein is CASSLINAGGFYEQYF. The CDR3 nucleotides are TGTGCCAGCAGCTTGATCAATGCGGGGGGGTTCTACGAGCAGTACTTC.

The chain links TRBV27 to TRBJ2-2; D is unclear. Germline CDR1 is MNHEY and CDR2 is SMNVEV (reference sequence). Deletions cut 7 bases from V and 0 bases from J, with 12 bases between. The CDR3 is 15 amino acids. The CDR3 nucleotides are TGTGCCAGCACCCACAGCACTTCGAACACCGGGGAGCTGTTTTTT. Residues: CASTHSTSNTGELFF.

The V gene is TRBV9, the J gene TRBJ2-7, with 7 bases fitting TRBD2. Germline V gives CDR1 SGDLS, CDR2 YYNGEE. The CDR3 contains 10 residues. V gave up 6 bases and J gave up 7 bases; unmatched junction bases: 1. CDR3 sequence: CASTGGEQYF. The CDR3 DNA sequence: TGTGCCAGCACGGGAGGTGAGCAGTACTTC.

This chain connects TRBV29-1 to TRBJ2-1; D not certain. Germline values: CDR1 SQVTM, CDR2 ANQGSEA. This CDR3 has 12 residues. Between the trimmed V and J ends, which lost 4 bases and 8 bases, there was a span of 12 bases. Written as DNA, the CDR3 is TGCAGCGTTGCCTTAGTCCTCGATGAGCAGTTCTTC. As protein: CSVALVLDEQFF.

This sequence joins TRBV6-1 and TRBJ1-2; 12 bases line up with TRBD1. CDR1 MNHNS and CDR2 SASEGT come from the germline V gene. Germline trimming cut 1 base from V and 4 bases from J; bases unmatched to any gene: 13. The CDR3 is 19 amino acids. The CDR3, as DNA: TGTGCCAGCAGTGAAGGACCCCCGGGACAGGGGGCGCGGGGCTATGGCTACACCTTC. Protein sequence: CASSEGPPGQGARGYGYTF.

V and J are TRBV11-3 and TRBJ2-7, with a possible D match to TRBD2 (6 bases). Germline CDR1 SGHNT, CDR2 YENEEA. This CDR3 comprises 13 residues. Between the trimmed V and J ends, which lost 2 bases and 3 bases, there was a span of 8 bases. The CDR3 is CASSLLTSYEQYF. DNA of the CDR3: TGTGCCAGCAGCTTATTGACTAGCTACGAGCAGTACTTC.

The chain combines TRBV6-4 with TRBJ2-7; D is perhaps TRBD1 (5 bases). This CDR3 region has 14 residues. Trimming took off 2 bases at V and 4 bases at J, with 12 bases between the two ends. The germline V gene encodes CDR1 MRHNA and CDR2 SNTAGT. This CDR3 is CASSDGARIYEQYF. CDR3 DNA: TGTGCCAGCAGTGACGGGGCCAGGATATACGAGCAGTACTTC.

The genes are TRBV2 and TRBJ2-1; D is uncertain. The CDR3 runs to 13 residues. The germline V gene has CDR1 SNHLY and CDR2 FYNNEI. The V gene lost 5 bases and the J gene lost 6 bases, with 11 bases spanning the gap. The CDR3 DNA reads TGTGCCAGCAGTCCCCGACTCCGCAATGAGCAGTTCTTC. Translated, it gives CASSPRLRNEQFF.

This chain links TRBV27 with TRBJ2-1; 10 bases are shared with TRBD1. In germline, CDR1 is MNHEY, CDR2 SMNVEV (reference sequence). The CDR3 has 14 residues. V shed 5 bases, J shed 6 bases, and the junction held 4 bases outside the gene matches. DNA of the CDR3: TGTGCCAGCAGTCCCCGGGACAGGGGCAATGAGCAGTTCTTC. The encoded protein is CASSPRDRGNEQFF.

The chain is built from TRBV7-2 and TRBJ2-1; 8 nucleotides align to TRBD2. This CDR3 comprises 13 residues. Losses at the gene ends were 5 bases for V and 9 bases for J; bases not matched to a gene: 6. Germline CDR1 reads SGHTA; CDR2 reads FQGNSA. Here the CDR3 reads CASSQGTSGEQFF. The CDR3 DNA follows: TGTGCCAGCAGCCAGGGGACTAGTGGTGAGCAGTTCTTC.

This chain uses TRBV9 with TRBJ1-6; D unresolved. The V end was cut by 0 bases, the J end by 4 bases, with 5 bases between. Germline V gene data show CDR1 as SGDLS and CDR2 as YYNGEE. This CDR3 is built from 14 residues. The DNA for the CDR3 is TGTGCCAGCAGCGTAGACAGTTATAATTCACCCCTCCACTTT. This codes for CASSVDSYNSPLHF.

This chain joins TRBV6-1 and TRBJ2-3, with 11 nucleotides matching TRBD1. There are 14 residues in the CDR3. Germline CDR1 and CDR2: MNHNS and SASEGT. With V trimmed by 10 bases and J by 5 bases, 8 bases remained unmatched. This chain's CDR3 is CATRGTGGGDTQYF. The CDR3 DNA reads TGTGCCACCAGGGGGACAGGGGGAGGAGATACGCAGTATTTT.